The T cell receptor beta chain described here comes from a study of blood T cell repertoires in COVID-19. For the study at large: Sources were T cells, B-cell-depleted T cells, or PBMCs; the material itself was cDNA or gDNA.

Clinical history reported by participants formed the basis on which cohorts were assigned. Those designated as exposed participants met a COVID-19 case within 2 weeks before study entry. The CDR3 extends over 16 amino acids. Germline V gene lookup returns CDR1 GTSNPN and CDR2 SVGIG (reference sequence). V was pared by 0 bases and J by 0 bases, with 4 bases of the junction left unmatched. In the study's own analysis: Amplification of reference gene primers was used by the study to estimate nucleated cell counts. The protocol was immunoSEQ multiplex PCR, while the TCRdb copy is restricted to in-frame clones and leaves out a portion. V and J calls and clone size are given by that table; D and trimming were obtained from the DNA. The sample carries hundreds of thousands of clones, about four fifths recorded once.

This clonotype originated in a man aged 35-49 years who had been exposed to COVID-19. The sequenced sample consisted of PBMCs or T cells enriched from blood (not recorded which). The rearrangement joins TRBV30 to TRBJ2-3, with TRBD2 matching 9 bases. In nucleotides, the CDR3 is TGTGCCTGGAGTGTATCTAGCGGGACTAGCACAGATACGCAGTATTTT. Translated, it gives CAWSVSSGTSTDTQYF.